This T cell receptor (beta chain) was profiled in a study of shared clonotypes between healthy human individuals. Whole-study results and caveats: Relative to clonotypes present in all four donors, those not shared had lower generation probabilities.

Under the authors' procedure: Filtering differed for immunoSEQ, which gave only junction sequences without quality scores. Clones were sequenced by immunoSEQ multiplex PCR, and TCRdb holds only the in-frame ones, with some missing. The DNA gave D and trimming, while V, J and clone size come from that table. The sample records about 640,000 clones, about three quarters being singletons. This clone was counted a few times. The antigen remains unidentified. CDR1 and CDR2 (germline): WSHSY, SAAADI. Trimming pared 10 bases from V and 2 bases from J, leaving 17 bases between. The CDR3 runs 14 residues. The TCR was taken from a woman in her 30s in good health. The sequenced sample was memory CD4+ T cells sorted from blood. Subset meaning: CD45RA-negative fraction. The chain combines TRBV10-2 with TRBJ1-2; D is possibly TRBD1 (6 bases). Here the CDR3 DNA reads TGCGCCACCGGGCAGGGGAGGGCGAACTATGGCTACACCTTC. This codes for CATGQGRANYGYTF.